This TCR beta chain comes out of a study of T-cell reconstitution after alpha-beta-depleted transplantation in children listed by TCRdb under 2016. Study-level background: Using TCR repertoire profiling, the study followed T-cell immune reconstitution in a quantitative way in children after TCRalphabeta/CD19-depleted allogeneic hematopoietic cell transplantation. The investigation overall reported the following: Hyperexpanded clone frequencies declined over subsequent months; after one year, T-cell counts and TCRbeta diversity were mostly attributed to newly produced T cells. The high TCRbeta diversity at day 60 in some patients was ascribed to recipient T cells and intrathymic progenitors that had survived conditioning. Apparently early alphabetaT-cell count recovery about two months after transplant reportedly relied on only several hundred rapidly expanded clones derived from non-depleted graft cells.

To note about this clonotype: The antigen it binds to is not known. Per-nucleotide qualities are absent, and no much larger clonotype sits a single base away.

Spanning cysteine to phenylalanine, the CDR3 consists of 14 amino acids. Only the CDR3 DNA is retained, 42 bases long and in frame from the first base. Trimming removed 5 bases from V and 0 bases from J, leaving 11 bases between the germline ends. Library preparation was by PCR. The reads were generated on an Illumina HiSeq 2500. TCR library preparation used molecular barcoding, with unique molecular identifiers applied to normalize quantification of the TCRbeta repertoire. TCRdb reran the public reads through fastp at Q25 and MiXCR, keeping productive beta chains. One record per CDR3 amino acid sequence lists the most common genes and DNA. Across this sample there are under 250,000 distinct CDR3 sequences, with roughly a sixth seen only once. Around 44% of the sample rests with the top ten. The sample's treatment or condition label, decoded: allogeneic hematopoietic cell transplantation with graft depleted of TCRalphabeta T cells and CD19 B cells. The children who served as transplant recipients had been given grafts of TCRalphabeta/CD19-depleted allogeneic hematopoietic cells.

Specimen: PBMCs, mostly from graft donor cells, collected 360 days after TCRalphabeta/CD19-depleted stem cell transplant. The source of this sequence is a male patient between 2 and 9 years old who had a stem cell transplant for acute lymphoblastic leukemia, so the T cells may come from the graft donor. Recombination connected TRBV12-3 or TRBV12-4 to TRBJ2-7; no D gene call is confident. For the CDR3, the sequence is CASSVDSSSYEQYF. The bases read TGTGCCAGCAGTGTAGACTCGAGCTCCTACGAGCAGTACTTC.